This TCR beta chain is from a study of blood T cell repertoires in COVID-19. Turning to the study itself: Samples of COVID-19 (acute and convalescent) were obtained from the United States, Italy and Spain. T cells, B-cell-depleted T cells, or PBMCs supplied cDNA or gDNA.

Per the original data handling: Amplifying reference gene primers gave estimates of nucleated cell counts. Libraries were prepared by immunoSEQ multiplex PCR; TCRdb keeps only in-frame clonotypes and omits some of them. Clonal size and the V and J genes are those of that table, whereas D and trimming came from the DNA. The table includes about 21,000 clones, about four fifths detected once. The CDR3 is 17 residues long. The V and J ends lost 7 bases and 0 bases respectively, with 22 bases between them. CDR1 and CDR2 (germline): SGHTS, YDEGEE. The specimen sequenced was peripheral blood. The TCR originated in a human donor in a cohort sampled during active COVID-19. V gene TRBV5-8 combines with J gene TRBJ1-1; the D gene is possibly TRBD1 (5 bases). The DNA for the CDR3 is TGTGCCAGCCCGATGAACCCAGGGACTCCGATGAACACTGAAGCTTTCTTT. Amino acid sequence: CASPMNPGTPMNTEAFF.